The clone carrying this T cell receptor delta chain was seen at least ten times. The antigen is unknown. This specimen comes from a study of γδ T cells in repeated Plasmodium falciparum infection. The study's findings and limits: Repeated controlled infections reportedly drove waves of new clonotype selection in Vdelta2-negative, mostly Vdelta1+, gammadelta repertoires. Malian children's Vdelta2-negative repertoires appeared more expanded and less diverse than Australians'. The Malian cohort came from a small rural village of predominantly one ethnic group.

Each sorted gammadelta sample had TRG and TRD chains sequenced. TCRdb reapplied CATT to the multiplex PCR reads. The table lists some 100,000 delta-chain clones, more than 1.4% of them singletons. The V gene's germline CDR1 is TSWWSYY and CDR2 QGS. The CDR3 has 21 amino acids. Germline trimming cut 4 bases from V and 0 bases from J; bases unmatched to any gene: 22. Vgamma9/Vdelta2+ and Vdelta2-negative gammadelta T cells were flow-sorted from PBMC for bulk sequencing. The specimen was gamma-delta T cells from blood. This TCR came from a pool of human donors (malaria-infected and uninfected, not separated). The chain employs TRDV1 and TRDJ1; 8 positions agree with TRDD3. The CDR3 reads CALGVFAFATGGSLYTDKLIF. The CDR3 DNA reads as TGTGCTCTTGGGGTCTTCGCCTTTGCAACTGGGGGGTCCCTTTACACCGATAAACTCATCTTT.